Below are 32 T cell receptor beta chains sequenced from a single sample in a study of shared clonotypes between healthy human individuals. Only in-frame clones appear in the TCRdb table, and some are missing; sequencing was by immunoSEQ multiplex PCR. This sample has about 1 million clones, with roughly 80% found just once. Sequencing was done on a sample of memory CD4+ T cells sorted from blood. Subset specified: CD45RA-negative fraction. The receptors come from a man aged 18-30 years in good health.

The chain uses TRBV5-1 and TRBJ2-5; D call uncertain. The CDR3 runs to 16 residues. The V and J ends lost 0 bases and 0 bases respectively, with 12 bases between them. Germline-derived CDR1 and CDR2 are SGHRS and YFSETQ. The CDR3 spells CASSLGPPPNQETQYF. The CDR3 DNA follows: TGCGCCAGCAGCTTGGGTCCCCCCCCCAACCAAGAGACCCAGTACTTC.

In DNA, the CDR3 is TGTGCCAGCAGCTTAGGGGGGGTTTCCTACAATGAGCAGTTCTTC. Translation gives CASSLGGVSYNEQFF. J is TRBJ2-1 and V is TRBV11-2; D is possibly TRBD2 (6 bases). In germline, CDR1 is SGHAT, CDR2 FQNNGV. CDR3 length equals 15 residues. Trimming removed 1 base from V and 1 base from J, with 8 bases in between.

The gene calls are TRBV18 and TRBJ2-4; 12 nucleotides match TRBD2. CDR3 length: 20 residues. Germline V gene data show CDR1 as KGHSH and CDR2 as LQKENI. The V and J ends lost 0 bases and 0 bases, in that order; junction bases with no gene match: 9. CDR3 sequence: CASSPPSSGGVSQAKNIQYF. CDR3 nucleotide sequence: TGTGCCAGCTCACCACCGTCTAGCGGGGGGGTATCGCAAGCCAAAAACATTCAGTACTTC.

The V gene is TRBV2, the J gene TRBJ2-2, with no clear D. From germline, CDR1 is SNHLY and CDR2 FYNNEI. The CDR3 has 14 amino acids. V lost 5 bases, J lost 7 bases, and 14 bases lay in between. CDR3 in DNA: TGTGCCAGCAGTCGGTCTAGAAGTGGCGGGGAGCTGTTTTTT. Its translation is CASSRSRSGGELFF.

V is TRBV18 and J is TRBJ2-7; the match to TRBD1 covers 7 bases. The CDR3 contains 14 residues. In germline, CDR1 is KGHSH, CDR2 LQKENI. J gave up 4 bases and V 5 bases, and 8 bases lay outside the gene matches. The CDR3 nucleotides read TGTGCCAGCTCAACCGAGACAGGGTCGTACGAGCAGTACTTC. It yields the protein CASSTETGSYEQYF.

The chain couples TRBV11-2 to TRBJ2-1, with 8 bases lining up with TRBD2. Germline trimming cut 6 bases from V and 2 bases from J; bases unmatched to any gene: 6. Germline-derived CDR1 and CDR2 are SGHAT and FQNNGV. The CDR3 has 15 amino acids. This CDR3 is CASRGAGVAYNEQFF. In DNA form, the CDR3 reads TGTGCCAGCAGGGGAGCGGGAGTAGCCTACAATGAGCAGTTCTTC.

The chain uses TRBV7-9 and TRBJ2-5; D gene ambiguous. Trimming took off 2 bases at V and 5 bases at J, with 18 bases between the two ends. The CDR3 extends over 16 amino acids. The V gene's germline CDR1 is SEHNR and CDR2 FQNEAQ (reference sequence). The CDR3 here is CASSLSGRSWIETQYF. In DNA, the CDR3 is TGTGCCAGCAGCTTATCCGGCAGGAGTTGGATTGAGACCCAGTACTTC.

Points on this clone: Different DNA sequences within this sample yield the same CDR3. The rearrangement links TRBV6-6 to TRBJ1-1, with 11 bases lining up with TRBD1. V gave up 0 bases and J gave up 5 bases; unmatched junction bases: 2. CDR1 and CDR2 from the germline V gene are MNHNY and SVGAGI (reference sequence). This CDR3 has 15 amino acids. The CDR3: CASSYSGQGGTEAFF. CDR3 in DNA: TGTGCCAGCAGTTACTCGGGACAGGGGGGTACTGAAGCTTTCTTT.

Notes on this clone: Different DNA sequences within this sample yield the same CDR3. This rearrangement joins TRBV2 to TRBJ2-3, with D possibly TRBD2 on 7 matching bases. CDR3 length equals 15 residues. V lost 4 bases, J lost 0 bases, and 11 bases lay in between. In germline, CDR1 is SNHLY, CDR2 FYNNEI. The CDR3 DNA sequence: TGTGCCAGCAGTGCGGGGGGCCCTAGCACAGATACGCAGTATTTT. It specifies CASSAGGPSTDTQYF.

The chain links TRBV2 to TRBJ2-1; possibly TRBD1 for D (5 bases). The germline gives CDR1 SNHLY, CDR2 FYNNEI. The CDR3 length is 13 residues. Trimming cost V 6 bases and J 6 bases, with 12 bases left between them. CDR3 loop: CASSVGRVNEQFF. In nucleotides, the CDR3 is TGTGCCAGCAGCGTTGGCAGGGTCAATGAGCAGTTCTTC.

This chain uses TRBV6-5 with TRBJ2-5, with D uncertain. The CDR3 extends over 13 amino acids. V was shortened by 0 bases and J by 5 bases, with 7 bases between the two germline ends. Germline V gives CDR1 MNHEY, CDR2 SVGAGI. CDR3 bases: TGTGCCAGCAGTTACTCGACGTGGGAGACCCAGTACTTC. The encoded protein is CASSYSTWETQYF.

V and J are TRBV6-1 and TRBJ2-4; D might be TRBD1 or TRBD2, each matching 5 bases. Germline V CDR1 and CDR2: MNHNS, SASEGT. The V gene lost 4 bases and the J gene lost 5 bases, with 15 bases spanning the gap. This CDR3 is built from 15 residues. CDR3 nucleotide sequence: TGTGCCAGCAGTGCCTCGGGGCAGGGTCAAAACATTCAGTACTTC. Protein product: CASSASGQGQNIQYF.

The table lists this clone with a few counts. The identical CDR3 is also encoded by other nucleotide sequences in the sample. The chain combines TRBV28 with TRBJ2-7; D ambiguous. The CDR3 has 10 amino acids. CDR1 MDHEN and CDR2 SYDVKM come from the germline V gene. Trimming pared 6 bases from V and 4 bases from J, leaving 4 bases between. CDR3 protein: CASRGYEQYF. DNA for the CDR3: TGTGCCAGCAGGGGATACGAGCAGTACTTC.

The table lists this clone with a count of one. This chain uses TRBV28 with TRBJ1-4; no clear D gene. Germline CDR1 MDHEN, CDR2 SYDVKM. The CDR3 is 15 residues long. With 5 bases removed from V and 4 bases from J, the gap between germline ends came to 14 bases. Here the CDR3 reads CASSPHGVNNEKLFF. The CDR3, as DNA: TGTGCCAGCAGTCCCCACGGGGTGAATAATGAAAAACTGTTTTTT.

This chain connects TRBV6-1 to TRBJ2-7; 7 bases are a match to TRBD1. V was clipped by 7 bases and J by 3 bases; unmatched bases: 9. The germline gives CDR1 MNHNS, CDR2 SASEGT. This CDR3 is 14 amino acids long. CDR3 DNA: TGTGCCAGCAACCGATGGGACAGAAACTACGAGCAGTACTTC. Translated, it gives CASNRWDRNYEQYF.

The CDR3 DNA reads as TGTGCCAGCAGTGGACAGGGAACACAGCCCCAGCATTTT. Protein sequence: CASSGQGTQPQHF. The V and J genes are TRBV25-1 and TRBJ1-5; 7 nucleotides line up with TRBD1. Germline CDR1 and CDR2: MGHDK and SYGVNS. Germline trimming cut 4 bases from V and 7 bases from J; bases unmatched to any gene: 4. This CDR3 has 13 amino acids.

This clone was counted between two and nine times. CDR3 coding DNA: TGTGCCAGCAGCGTAGTTGGGACTAGCACAGATACGCAGTATTTT. Protein product: CASSVVGTSTDTQYF. The chain recombines TRBV9 with TRBJ2-3; the D gene is possibly TRBD2 (6 bases). The CDR3 is 15 amino acids. The V and J ends lost 0 bases and 0 bases respectively, with 8 bases between them. Germline V gene data show CDR1 as SGDLS and CDR2 as YYNGEE.

This clone was seen only a few times. This chain connects TRBV11-2 to TRBJ2-2, with D hard to call. With 2 bases removed from V and 6 bases from J, the gap between germline ends came to 10 bases. Per germline, CDR1 SGHAT and CDR2 FQNNGV. The CDR3 has 14 amino acids. CDR3 protein: CASSLSATAGELFF. The CDR3 DNA reads TGTGCCAGCAGCTTAAGCGCGACTGCCGGGGAGCTGTTTTTT.

The chain recombines TRBV19 with TRBJ1-3; D is unclear. The CDR3 length is 14 residues. The germline V gene encodes CDR1 LNHDA and CDR2 SQIVND (reference sequence). Trimming stripped 2 bases from V and 0 bases from J, with 5 bases between. CDR3 in amino acids: CASSIRNSGNTIYF. CDR3 in DNA: TGTGCCAGTAGTATACGAAACTCTGGAAACACCATATATTTT.

J is TRBJ2-3 and V is TRBV7-8, with D hard to call. This CDR3 is built from 16 residues. With 0 bases removed from V and 0 bases from J, the gap between germline ends came to 10 bases. From germline, CDR1 is SGHVS and CDR2 FQNEAQ. The CDR3 bases are TGTGCCAGCAGCTTAGCGGCGGTCCTTAGCACAGATACGCAGTATTTT. Its translation is CASSLAAVLSTDTQYF.

Concerning this clone itself: The same CDR3 also results from other DNA sequences found in this sample. The rearrangement links TRBV28 to TRBJ1-2; D uncertain. CDR1 and CDR2 (germline): MDHEN, SYDVKM. Between the trimmed V and J ends, which lost 2 bases and 1 base, there was a span of 5 bases. The CDR3 totals 13 residues. The CDR3 DNA is TGTGCCAGCAGTTTAACCGGTAACTATGGCTACACCTTC. It is translated as CASSLTGNYGYTF.

This chain joins TRBV2 and TRBJ1-6; tentatively, D is TRBD1 (5 bases). V lost 3 bases, J lost 14 bases, and 14 bases lay in between. The CDR3 loop spans 13 amino acids. From germline, CDR1 is SNHLY and CDR2 FYNNEI. The CDR3 DNA is TGTGCCAGCAGTGATGGGGGGTACCAGACCCTCCACTTT. Translated: CASSDGGYQTLHF. The full variable domain, in which reference TRBV2 and TRBJ1-6 provide the parts outside the CDR3, is EPEVTQTPSHQVTQMGQEVILRCVPISNHLYFYWYRQILGQKVEFLVSFYNNEISEKSEIFDDQFSVERPDGSNFTLKIRSTKLEDSAMYFCASSDGGYQTLHFGNGTRLTVT.

This clone has a single count. V gene TRBV5-1 combines with J gene TRBJ2-5, with D uncertain. The CDR3 is 15 amino acids. V was shortened by 5 bases and J by 0 bases, with 14 bases between the two germline ends. Germline assignment: CDR1 SGHRS and CDR2 YFSETQ. The CDR3 sequence: CASSLPTGNQETQYF. The CDR3 region has the DNA TGCGCCAGCAGTCTCCCGACTGGAAACCAAGAGACCCAGTACTTC.

V usage is TRBV18 and J usage is TRBJ1-1, with D unresolved. CDR3 size: 12 residues. Between the trimmed V and J ends, which lost 6 bases and 5 bases, there was a span of 10 bases. Germline CDR1 is KGHSH and CDR2 is LQKENI. CDR3 in DNA: TGTGCCAGCTCGCAATATGGGACTGAAGCTTTCTTT. Its translation: CASSQYGTEAFF.

The chain uses TRBV6-5 and TRBJ1-2; no reliable D call. This CDR3 comprises 15 residues. V was clipped by 0 bases and J by 3 bases, with 11 bases between them. CDR1 is MNHEY and CDR2 is SVGAGI in the germline V gene. The CDR3 DNA follows: TGTGCCAGCAGTTACTCTTCCCGACTCGACTATGGCTACACCTTC. Translating gives CASSYSSRLDYGYTF.

This clone was observed a few times. The CDR3 coding sequence is TGTGCCAGTAGTCAACTAGCGGCCACCGGGGAGCTGTTTTTT. Translation gives CASSQLAATGELFF. The rearrangement joins TRBV19 to TRBJ2-2; 8 nucleotides match TRBD2. The length of the CDR3 is 14 residues. Trimming at V came to 5 bases and at J to 4 bases, leaving 3 bases not matched to a gene. CDR1 is LNHDA and CDR2 is SQIVND in the germline V gene (reference sequence).

This chain links TRBV30 with TRBJ1-1; 9 positions match TRBD1. V was clipped by 5 bases and J by 11 bases; unmatched bases: 12. This CDR3 spans 13 amino acids. The germline gives CDR1 GTSNPN, CDR2 SVGIG (reference sequence). CDR3 amino acids: CAWAEYRGQEAFF. CDR3 DNA: TGTGCCTGGGCGGAGTACAGGGGGCAAGAGGCTTTCTTT.

This chain connects TRBV7-9 to TRBJ1-4; 7 bases match TRBD1. CDR3 length equals 16 residues. Trimming removed 4 bases from V and 10 bases from J; junction bases left unmatched: 15. CDR1 is SEHNR, CDR2 FQNEAQ, per germline (reference sequence). DNA for the CDR3: TGTGCCAGCAGCTCCGATCAGGGGGTCGCATTGGGAAAACTGTTTTTT. Its protein product is CASSSDQGVALGKLFF.

This sequence joins TRBV5-4 and TRBJ2-3, with 11 bases matching TRBD2. Germline CDR1 SGHNT, CDR2 YYREEE (reference sequence). The ends lost 5 bases at V and 5 bases at J; junction bases unmatched: 7. This CDR3 contains 15 residues. CDR3 region: CASSTSGSFGDTQYF. The DNA for the CDR3 is TGTGCCAGCAGTACTAGCGGGAGTTTTGGAGATACGCAGTATTTT.

The chain combines TRBV28 with TRBJ2-3; perhaps TRBD2 as D (5 bases). From germline, CDR1 is MDHEN and CDR2 SYDVKM. The V gene lost 5 bases and the J gene lost 5 bases, with 11 bases spanning the gap. The CDR3 contains 13 residues. The CDR3 reads CASSEAGIDTQYF. The CDR3 DNA is TGTGCCAGCAGTGAGGCGGGCATAGATACGCAGTATTTT.

V usage is TRBV7-6 and J usage is TRBJ2-1; no definite D call. This CDR3 contains 11 residues. V was clipped by 3 bases and J by 5 bases, with 2 bases between them. CDR1 is SGHVS, CDR2 FNYEAQ, per germline. This chain's CDR3 is CASSFDNEQFF. For the CDR3, the DNA is TGTGCCAGCAGCTTTGACAATGAGCAGTTCTTC.

V is TRBV19 and J is TRBJ2-6, with D hard to call. V was cut by 5 bases and J by 0 bases, with 5 bases left in between. The CDR3 runs to 14 residues. The germline gives CDR1 LNHDA, CDR2 SQIVND (reference sequence). CDR3 bases: TGTGCCAGTAGTCAGATCTCTGGGGCCAACGTCCTGACTTTC. Translated, it gives CASSQISGANVLTF.